The T cell receptor beta chain described here comes from a study of blood T cell repertoires in COVID-19. Study summary: The cDNA or gDNA used as material had been derived from T cells, B-cell-depleted T cells, or PBMCs.

Some clones are missing from TCRdb's copy, which holds only in-frame ones; the method was immunoSEQ multiplex PCR. The table shows some 320,000 clones, with roughly 90% occurring only once. This CDR3 spans 17 amino acids. Losses at the gene ends were 4 bases for V and 3 bases for J; bases not matched to a gene: 12. CDR1 SEHNR and CDR2 FQNEAQ come from the germline V gene (reference sequence). Sequencing was performed on peripheral blood. The chain carries TRBV7-9 and TRBJ2-1, with 7 bases aligning to TRBD2. The source is a woman aged 25-40 years with COVID-19, enrolled during active disease. CDR3: CASSSEMASGRYNEQFF. The CDR3 bases are TGTGCCAGCAGCTCAGAGATGGCTAGCGGACGCTACAATGAGCAGTTCTTC.